This T cell receptor (beta chain) was observed in a study of T cells in Graves' hyperthyroidism and ophthalmopathy. Whole-study findings and limits: From stable hyperthyroidism, ophthalmopathy was separated by a 13 V-J model.

Template material for amplifying TCR beta CDR3 regions consisted of RNA transcripts. HTBI primers drove first-round RT-PCR of the TCR CDR3. One entry per CDR3 protein results from TCRdb running MiXCR on the multiplex PCR reads. Of some 440,000 distinct CDR3 sequences listed, about a sixth are singletons. With respect to this clonotype: Its antigen is unidentified.

V was clipped by 4 bases and J by 0 bases; unmatched bases: 2. The CDR3 sequence is 15 residues long. The germline CDR1 and CDR2 sequences are SEHNR and FQNEAQ (reference sequence). Sequencing was performed on blood. This chain links TRBV7-9 with TRBJ1-4, with 7 bases that match TRBD1. This TCR came from a woman between 18 and 29 years old with Graves' hyperthyroidism. The CDR3 sequence is CASSSGQATNEKLFF. The CDR3, as DNA: TGTGCCAGCAGCTCCGGACAGGCAACTAATGAAAAACTGTTTTTT.